This is a list of T cell receptor beta chains from one sample in a study of T cell changes during pregnancy in multiple sclerosis. TCRdb keeps only in-frame clones here, not all; method: immunoSEQ multiplex PCR. The sample records around 56,000 clones, approximately 94% being singletons. The material sequenced was CD8+ T cells from peripheral blood mononuclear cells, taken after pregnancy. These TCRs come from a female donor with multiple sclerosis, enrolled in a pregnancy study. Each CDR3 is given with its conserved first and last residue. D genes are given only for firm matches. Size values are once, few and many counts, or a class for expanded clones, and some rows have none.

j_call: TRBJ1-1
v_call: TRBV5-1
d_call: .
clone_size: .
cdr3_aa: CASSLVGHTEAFF
cdr3_nt: TGCGCCAGCAGCTTGGTGGGGCACACTGAAGCTTTCTTT

j_call: TRBJ1-1
v_call: TRBV10-2
d_call: TRBD1
clone_size: .
cdr3_aa: CASSDQGAGTEAFF
cdr3_nt: TGCGCCAGCAGTGATCAGGGGGCTGGCACTGAAGCTTTCTTT

j_call: TRBJ2-2
v_call: TRBV27
d_call: .
clone_size: once
cdr3_aa: CASSLLGGTAGELFF
cdr3_nt: TGTGCCAGCAGTTTATTGGGCGGGACGGCCGGGGAGCTGTTTTTT

j_call: TRBJ2-7
v_call: TRBV2
d_call: TRBD1
clone_size: .
cdr3_aa: CASSEGQGDTYEQYF
cdr3_nt: TGTGCCAGCAGCGAAGGACAGGGGGACACCTACGAGCAGTACTTC

j_call: TRBJ2-1
v_call: TRBV9
d_call: TRBD2
clone_size: .
cdr3_aa: CASSVGGLAGEGEQFF
cdr3_nt: TGTGCCAGCAGCGTAGGAGGACTAGCGGGGGAGGGGGAGCAGTTCTTC

j_call: TRBJ2-1
v_call: TRBV25-1
d_call: TRBD1
clone_size: .
cdr3_aa: CASSPPPGQGSNEQFF
cdr3_nt: TGTGCCAGCAGCCCCCCCCCGGGACAGGGGTCCAATGAGCAGTTCTTC

j_call: TRBJ2-2
v_call: TRBV2
d_call: .
clone_size: .
cdr3_aa: CASSRQKGAGELFF
cdr3_nt: TGTGCCAGCAGTCGGCAGAAAGGGGCCGGGGAGCTGTTTTTT

j_call: TRBJ2-7
v_call: TRBV4-2
d_call: TRBD2
clone_size: .
cdr3_aa: CASSQVAGTSGWYEQYF
cdr3_nt: TGTGCCAGCAGCCAAGTCGCGGGGACTAGCGGATGGTACGAGCAGTACTTC

j_call: TRBJ2-2
v_call: TRBV5-6
d_call: TRBD1
clone_size: .
cdr3_aa: CASSLAGGDTGELFF
cdr3_nt: TGTGCCAGCAGCTTAGCAGGGGGAGACACCGGGGAGCTGTTTTTT

j_call: TRBJ2-7
v_call: TRBV6-5
d_call: .
clone_size: .
cdr3_aa: CASSYSQGISYEQYF
cdr3_nt: TGTGCCAGCAGTTATTCACAGGGAATCTCCTACGAGCAGTACTTC

j_call: TRBJ2-7
v_call: TRBV13
d_call: .
clone_size: .
cdr3_aa: CASSLGRREQYF
cdr3_nt: TGTGCCAGCAGCTTAGGCCGTCGCGAGCAGTACTTC

j_call: TRBJ2-1
v_call: TRBV5-1
d_call: .
clone_size: .
cdr3_aa: CASSLVTGGEQFF
cdr3_nt: TGCGCCAGCAGCTTGGTAACTGGGGGGGAGCAGTTCTTC

j_call: TRBJ2-5
v_call: TRBV13
d_call: .
clone_size: .
cdr3_aa: CASSPGNQETQYF
cdr3_nt: TGTGCCAGCAGCCCAGGCAATCAAGAGACCCAGTACTTC

j_call: TRBJ2-7
v_call: TRBV5-1
d_call: .
clone_size: .
cdr3_aa: CASSHGHYEQYF
cdr3_nt: TGCGCCAGCAGCCACGGTCACTACGAGCAGTACTTC

j_call: TRBJ2-1
v_call: TRBV5-6
d_call: .
clone_size: .
cdr3_aa: CASSARGTGDYYNEQFF
cdr3_nt: TGTGCCAGCAGCGCCAGAGGGACGGGAGATTACTACAATGAGCAGTTCTTC

j_call: TRBJ1-5
v_call: TRBV28
d_call: .
clone_size: .
cdr3_aa: CASSYLNQPQHF
cdr3_nt: TGTGCCAGCAGCTACCTCAATCAGCCCCAGCATTTT

j_call: TRBJ2-1
v_call: TRBV4-1
d_call: .
clone_size: .
cdr3_aa: CASSQVGVLGNEQFF
cdr3_nt: TGCGCCAGCAGCCAGGTAGGGGTTTTGGGCAATGAGCAGTTCTTC

j_call: TRBJ2-1
v_call: TRBV9
d_call: .
clone_size: .
cdr3_aa: CASSVDPTENEQFF
cdr3_nt: TGTGCCAGCAGCGTAGACCCGACTGAGAATGAGCAGTTCTTC

j_call: TRBJ2-2
v_call: TRBV7-6
d_call: .
clone_size: .
cdr3_aa: CASSPQGGNTGELFF
cdr3_nt: TGTGCCAGCAGCCCCCAGGGGGGGAACACCGGGGAGCTGTTTTTT

j_call: TRBJ2-5
v_call: TRBV29-1
d_call: TRBD2
clone_size: .
cdr3_aa: CSVGTSGQYLQETQYF
cdr3_nt: TGCAGCGTAGGGACTAGCGGACAATACTTACAAGAGACCCAGTACTTC

j_call: TRBJ2-1
v_call: TRBV4-3
d_call: TRBD2
clone_size: .
cdr3_aa: CASSQESRLGTSGRGYNEQFF
cdr3_nt: TGCGCCAGCAGCCAAGAATCTCGGCTTGGGACTAGCGGGAGGGGCTACAATGAGCAGTTCTTC

j_call: TRBJ1-1
v_call: TRBV28
d_call: .
clone_size: .
cdr3_aa: CASSFRGGATEAFF
cdr3_nt: TGTGCCAGCAGTTTCCGAGGAGGGGCCACTGAAGCTTTCTTT

j_call: TRBJ2-5
v_call: TRBV4-1
d_call: TRBD1
clone_size: .
cdr3_aa: CASSQDMGQGGGETQYF
cdr3_nt: TGCGCCAGCAGCCAAGACATGGGACAGGGCGGAGGAGAGACCCAGTACTTC

j_call: TRBJ1-2
v_call: TRBV27
d_call: .
clone_size: .
cdr3_aa: CASSLRAPAYGYTF
cdr3_nt: TGTGCCAGCAGTTTGAGAGCACCTGCCTATGGCTACACCTTC

j_call: TRBJ2-3
v_call: TRBV6-1
d_call: TRBD2
clone_size: once
cdr3_aa: CASSGLAGFTDTQYF
cdr3_nt: TGTGCCAGCAGTGGACTAGCGGGCTTCACAGATACGCAGTATTTT

j_call: TRBJ2-1
v_call: TRBV5-1
d_call: TRBD2
clone_size: .
cdr3_aa: CASTDRLAGSYNEQFF
cdr3_nt: TGCGCCAGCACCGATCGACTAGCGGGCTCCTACAATGAGCAGTTCTTC

j_call: TRBJ2-7
v_call: TRBV30
d_call: .
clone_size: .
cdr3_aa: CAWRGRHEQYF
cdr3_nt: TGTGCCTGGAGGGGCAGACACGAGCAGTACTTC

j_call: TRBJ2-1
v_call: TRBV30
d_call: .
clone_size: .
cdr3_aa: CAWTHGGNEQFF
cdr3_nt: TGTGCCTGGACCCACGGGGGCAATGAGCAGTTCTTC

j_call: TRBJ2-7
v_call: TRBV7-3
d_call: .
clone_size: once
cdr3_aa: CAIRGGADEQYF
cdr3_nt: TGTGCCATTAGGGGCGGGGCGGACGAGCAGTACTTC

j_call: TRBJ1-2
v_call: TRBV7-9
d_call: TRBD1
clone_size: once
cdr3_aa: CASSLILRDRTKIAF
cdr3_nt: TGTGCCAGCAGCTTAATCCTTCGGGACAGGACAAAGATTGCTTTC

j_call: TRBJ1-1
v_call: TRBV19
d_call: TRBD1
clone_size: .
cdr3_aa: CASSIDGQGFTEAFF
cdr3_nt: TGTGCCAGTAGTATAGATGGACAGGGTTTCACTGAAGCTTTCTTT

j_call: TRBJ1-1
v_call: TRBV4-1
d_call: .
clone_size: few
cdr3_aa: CASSQDSGNTEAFF
cdr3_nt: TGCGCCAGCAGCCAAGATTCAGGGAACACTGAAGCTTTCTTT

j_call: TRBJ1-5
v_call: TRBV6-1
d_call: .
clone_size: .
cdr3_aa: CASSEVRSQGGQPQHF
cdr3_nt: TGTGCCAGCAGTGAAGTGAGATCACAGGGCGGTCAGCCCCAGCATTTT

j_call: TRBJ2-5
v_call: TRBV7-9
d_call: .
clone_size: .
cdr3_aa: CASSLVEGGETQYF
cdr3_nt: TGTGCCAGCAGCTTAGTCGAAGGCGGGGAGACCCAGTACTTC

j_call: TRBJ2-7
v_call: TRBV5-5
d_call: .
clone_size: .
cdr3_aa: CASSFTGDEQYF
cdr3_nt: TGTGCCAGCAGCTTTACAGGTGACGAGCAGTACTTC

j_call: TRBJ2-1
v_call: TRBV2
d_call: .
clone_size: .
cdr3_aa: CASSVNVEKSSYNEQFF
cdr3_nt: TGTGCCAGCAGTGTAAACGTAGAGAAAAGCTCCTACAATGAGCAGTTCTTC

j_call: TRBJ1-1
v_call: TRBV7-9
d_call: .
clone_size: once
cdr3_aa: CASTPPGIGEAFF
cdr3_nt: TGTGCCAGCACCCCCCCGGGAATTGGCGAAGCTTTCTTT

j_call: TRBJ2-1
v_call: TRBV4-1
d_call: TRBD2
clone_size: once
cdr3_aa: CASSQDGGSPYNEQFF
cdr3_nt: TGCGCCAGCAGCCAAGACGGGGGGAGCCCCTACAATGAGCAGTTCTTC